This is a list of T cell receptor beta chains from one sample in a study of blood T cell repertoires in COVID-19. Profiling relied on immunoSEQ multiplex PCR, and the TCRdb table lists in-frame clones only, not all of them. The table has fewer than 130,000 clones, around 68% seen once. Sample: peripheral blood. These receptor sequences come from a woman in her sixties or seventies with acute or convalescent COVID-19. Both conserved end residues are part of each CDR3. The D gene is left open where the match is weak. Clone sizes are given selectively: once, few, many, or a class where the clone is expanded.

clone size	V gene	D gene	J gene	CDR3 protein
NA	TRBV5-1	NA	TRBJ1-1	CASRVRWTNTEAFF
NA	TRBV4-3	TRBD1	TRBJ2-1	CASSQPGQTEDEQFF
NA	TRBV3-1/TRBV3-2	NA	TRBJ1-5	CASRTQGWSNQPQHF
NA	TRBV9	NA	TRBJ2-7	CASSAGTIGYEQYF
once	TRBV3-1/TRBV3-2	TRBD1	TRBJ2-3	CASSPAGQGLLGGDTQYF
NA	TRBV29-1	NA	TRBJ1-3	CSAYRAGNTIYF
NA	TRBV9	NA	TRBJ2-5	CASSVGRINQETQYF
NA	TRBV7-9	NA	TRBJ2-2	CASSYRGTGELFF
NA	TRBV7-9	TRBD1	TRBJ1-2	CASRFGQAYGYTF
NA	TRBV7-2	TRBD1	TRBJ1-1	CASSPDRGATEAFF
NA	TRBV10-3	TRBD2	TRBJ2-7	CAISGTPSLAGGTYEQYF
few	TRBV18	NA	TRBJ1-2	CASSQTNEGYTF
NA	TRBV6-5	TRBD1	TRBJ1-2	CASSYGTTGTNYGYTF
NA	TRBV6-2/TRBV6-3	TRBD2	TRBJ2-6	CASSLSGGSGANVLTF
NA	TRBV4-2	NA	TRBJ1-5	CASSQEGGNSNQPQHF
once	TRBV28	NA	TRBJ1-2	CASSLSQGYYGYTF
NA	TRBV5-1	NA	TRBJ1-3	CASSQDIPGNTIYF
NA	TRBV6-5	NA	TRBJ1-2	CASRDSSSGYTF
NA	TRBV7-9	NA	TRBJ1-3	CASSSSSGNTIYF
NA	TRBV5-1	TRBD1	TRBJ1-2	CASSPRQGEGYTF
NA	TRBV5-5	NA	TRBJ1-4	CASRSTSTDNEKLFF
NA	TRBV11-2	TRBD1	TRBJ1-2	CASSLVRRGTGGGYYGYTF
NA	TRBV30	TRBD1	TRBJ1-1	CAWRDRGRYTEAFF
few	TRBV4-1	NA	TRBJ2-3	CASSQAMSTDTQYF
NA	TRBV7-8	TRBD1	TRBJ1-1	CASSVTGTDMNTEAFF
NA	TRBV3-1/TRBV3-2	NA	TRBJ1-1	CASSQGAPTEAFF
NA	TRBV7-2	NA	TRBJ2-7	CASSLASTGYEQYF
few	TRBV5-1	NA	TRBJ2-7	CASASPAGYEQYF
NA	TRBV18	NA	TRBJ2-2	CASSPQGNTGELFF
NA	TRBV7-9	NA	TRBJ2-5	CASSFTGLQETQYF
NA	TRBV30	TRBD2	TRBJ2-2	CAWSVAGVETGELFF
NA	TRBV28	TRBD1	TRBJ1-3	CASRTTGGANTIYF
NA	TRBV7-3	NA	TRBJ2-1	CASSSSPAGRFNEQFF
NA	TRBV2	NA	TRBJ2-4	CASQGLAKNIQYF
few	TRBV20-1	NA	TRBJ1-5	CSASFPSPNQPQHF
NA	TRBV24-1	TRBD1	TRBJ2-5	CATSDPGQGRETQYF